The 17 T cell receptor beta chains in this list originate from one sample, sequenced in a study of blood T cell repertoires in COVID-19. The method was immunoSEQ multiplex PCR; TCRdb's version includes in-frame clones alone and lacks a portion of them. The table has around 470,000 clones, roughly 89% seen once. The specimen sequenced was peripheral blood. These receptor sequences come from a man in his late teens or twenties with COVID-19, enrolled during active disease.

The CDR3 bases are TGTGCCAGCAGCCAAACCGGGACAACCTTCGAGCAGTACTTC. Encoded protein: CASSQTGTTFEQYF. The chain links TRBV3-1 (or the pseudogene TRBV3-2) to TRBJ2-7, with TRBD1 as a possible D gene (6 bases). CDR1 is LGHDT, CDR2 YNNKEL, per germline (reference sequence). The CDR3 has 14 amino acids. V dropped 2 bases and J dropped 6 bases, with 14 bases sitting between them.

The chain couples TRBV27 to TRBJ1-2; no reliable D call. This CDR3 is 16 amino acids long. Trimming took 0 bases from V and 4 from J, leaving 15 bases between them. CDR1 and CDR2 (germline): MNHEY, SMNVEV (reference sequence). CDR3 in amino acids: CASSLSVAASFYGYTF. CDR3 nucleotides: TGTGCCAGCAGTTTATCGGTGGCGGCCTCCTTCTATGGCTACACCTTC.

The CDR3 DNA reads TGTGCCACCGCCAGGAGCGGGGTTAATGAGCAGTTCTTC. It codes for CATARSGVNEQFF. The chain recombines TRBV27 with TRBJ2-1, with 7 positions matching TRBD2. The V gene end was trimmed by 10 bases and the J gene end by 7 bases; junction bases not matched to a gene: 10. Germline assignment: CDR1 MNHEY and CDR2 SMNVEV (reference sequence). This CDR3 spans 13 amino acids.

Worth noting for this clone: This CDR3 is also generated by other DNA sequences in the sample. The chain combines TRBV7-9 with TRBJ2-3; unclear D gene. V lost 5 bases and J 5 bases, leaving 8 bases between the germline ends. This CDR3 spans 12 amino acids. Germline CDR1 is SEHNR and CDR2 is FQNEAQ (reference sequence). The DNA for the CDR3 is TGTGCCAGCAGCCCCACCGGAGATACGCAGTATTTT. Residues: CASSPTGDTQYF.

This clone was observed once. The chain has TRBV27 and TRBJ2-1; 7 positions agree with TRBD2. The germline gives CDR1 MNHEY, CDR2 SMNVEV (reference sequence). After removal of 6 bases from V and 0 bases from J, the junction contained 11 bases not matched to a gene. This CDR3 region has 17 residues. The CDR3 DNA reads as TGTGCCAGCAGCGACGTGCGGGAGACCATCTCCTACAATGAGCAGTTCTTC. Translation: CASSDVRETISYNEQFF.

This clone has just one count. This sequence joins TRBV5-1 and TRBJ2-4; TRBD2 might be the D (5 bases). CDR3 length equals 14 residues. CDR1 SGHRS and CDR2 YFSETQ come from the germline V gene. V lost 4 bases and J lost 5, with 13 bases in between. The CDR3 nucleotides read TGCGCCAGCAGCCTACCTGTCGGGGAAAACATTCAGTACTTC. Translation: CASSLPVGENIQYF.

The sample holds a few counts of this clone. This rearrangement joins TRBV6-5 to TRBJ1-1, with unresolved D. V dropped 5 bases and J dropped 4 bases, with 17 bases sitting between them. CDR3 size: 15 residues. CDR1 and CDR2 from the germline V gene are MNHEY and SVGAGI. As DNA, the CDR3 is TGTGCCAGCAGTCCCATAGCCCCCCGGGGCACTGAAGCTTTCTTT. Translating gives CASSPIAPRGTEAFF.

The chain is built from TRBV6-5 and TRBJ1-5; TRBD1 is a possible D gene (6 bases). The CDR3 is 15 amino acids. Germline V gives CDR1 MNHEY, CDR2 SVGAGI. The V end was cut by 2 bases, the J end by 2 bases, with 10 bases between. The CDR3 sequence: CASSYDRRGNQPQHF. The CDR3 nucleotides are TGTGCCAGCAGTTACGACAGGCGAGGCAATCAGCCCCAGCATTTT.

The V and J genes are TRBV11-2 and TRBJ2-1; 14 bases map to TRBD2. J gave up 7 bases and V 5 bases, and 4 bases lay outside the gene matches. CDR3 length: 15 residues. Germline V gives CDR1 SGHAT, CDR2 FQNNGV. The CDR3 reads CASSPRLAGGNEQFF. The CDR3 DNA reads TGTGCCAGCAGCCCCAGACTAGCGGGGGGGAATGAGCAGTTCTTC.

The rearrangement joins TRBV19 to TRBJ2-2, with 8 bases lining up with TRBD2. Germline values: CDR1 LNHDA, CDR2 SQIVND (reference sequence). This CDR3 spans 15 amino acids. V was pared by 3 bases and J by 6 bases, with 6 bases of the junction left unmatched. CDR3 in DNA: TGTGCCAGTAGTATCCACGGGAGGGTGGCCGGGGAGCTGTTTTTT. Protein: CASSIHGRVAGELFF.

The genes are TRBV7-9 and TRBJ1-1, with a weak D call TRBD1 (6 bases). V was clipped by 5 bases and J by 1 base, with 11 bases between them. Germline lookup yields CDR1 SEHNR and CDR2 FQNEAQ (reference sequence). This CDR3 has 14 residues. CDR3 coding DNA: TGTGCCAGCAGCATGGACAGTTCGAACACTGAAGCTTTCTTT. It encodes CASSMDSSNTEAFF.

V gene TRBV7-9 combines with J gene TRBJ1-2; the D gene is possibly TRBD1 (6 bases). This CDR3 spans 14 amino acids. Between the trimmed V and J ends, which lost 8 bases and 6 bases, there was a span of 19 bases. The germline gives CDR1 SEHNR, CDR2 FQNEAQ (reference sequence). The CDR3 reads CASGAVTGKDGYTF. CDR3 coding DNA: TGTGCCAGCGGAGCTGTTACAGGGAAGGATGGCTACACCTTC.

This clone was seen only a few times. The CDR3 region has the DNA TGCGCCAGCAGCTCGAGGGACAGAAACTACGAGCAGTACTTC. Translation: CASSSRDRNYEQYF. The chain couples TRBV5-1 to TRBJ2-7; 7 nucleotides line up with TRBD1. V gave up 3 bases and J gave up 3 bases; unmatched junction bases: 6. Germline CDR1 reads SGHRS; CDR2 reads YFSETQ. The CDR3 is 14 amino acids.

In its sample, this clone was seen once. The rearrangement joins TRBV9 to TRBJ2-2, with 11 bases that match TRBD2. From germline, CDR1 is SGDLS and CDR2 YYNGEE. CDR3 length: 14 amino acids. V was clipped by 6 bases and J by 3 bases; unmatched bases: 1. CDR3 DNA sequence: TGTGCCAGCAAACTAGCGGGAGACACCGGGGAGCTGTTTTTT. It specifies CASKLAGDTGELFF.

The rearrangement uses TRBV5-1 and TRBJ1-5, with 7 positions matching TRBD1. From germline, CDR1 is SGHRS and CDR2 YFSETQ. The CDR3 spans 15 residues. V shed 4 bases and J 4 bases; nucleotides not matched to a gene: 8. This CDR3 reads CASSPLGRGNQPQHF. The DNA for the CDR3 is TGCGCCAGCAGCCCCCTCGGCAGGGGGAATCAGCCCCAGCATTTT.

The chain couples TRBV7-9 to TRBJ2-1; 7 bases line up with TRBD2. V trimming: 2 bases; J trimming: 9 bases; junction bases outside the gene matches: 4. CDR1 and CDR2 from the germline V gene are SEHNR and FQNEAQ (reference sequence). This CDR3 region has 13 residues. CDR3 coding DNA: TGTGCCAGCAGCTTACTCGGGGGGAGTGAGCAGTTCTTC. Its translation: CASSLLGGSEQFF.

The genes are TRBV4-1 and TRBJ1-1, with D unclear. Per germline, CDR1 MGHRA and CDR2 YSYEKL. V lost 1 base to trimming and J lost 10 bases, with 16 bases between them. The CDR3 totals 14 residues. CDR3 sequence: CASSQVGGREGAFF. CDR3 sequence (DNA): TGCGCCAGCAGCCAAGTCGGAGGCCGCGAGGGAGCTTTCTTT.